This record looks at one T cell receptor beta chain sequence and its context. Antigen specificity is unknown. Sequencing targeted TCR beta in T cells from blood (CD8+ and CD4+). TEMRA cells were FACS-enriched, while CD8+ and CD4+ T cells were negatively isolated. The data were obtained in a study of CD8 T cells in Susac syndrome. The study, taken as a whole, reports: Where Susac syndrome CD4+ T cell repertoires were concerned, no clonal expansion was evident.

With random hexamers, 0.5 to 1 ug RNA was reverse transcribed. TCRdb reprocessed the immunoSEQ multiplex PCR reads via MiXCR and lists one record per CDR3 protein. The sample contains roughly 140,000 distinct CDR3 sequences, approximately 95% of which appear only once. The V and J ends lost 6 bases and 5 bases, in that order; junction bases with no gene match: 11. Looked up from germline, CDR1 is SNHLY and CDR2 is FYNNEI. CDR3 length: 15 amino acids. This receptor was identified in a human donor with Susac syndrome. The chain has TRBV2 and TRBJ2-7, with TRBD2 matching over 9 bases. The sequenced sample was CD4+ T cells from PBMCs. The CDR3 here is CASSLTRTSVNEQYF. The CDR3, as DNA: TGTGCCAGCAGCCTCACGCGGACTAGCGTGAACGAGCAGTACTTC.